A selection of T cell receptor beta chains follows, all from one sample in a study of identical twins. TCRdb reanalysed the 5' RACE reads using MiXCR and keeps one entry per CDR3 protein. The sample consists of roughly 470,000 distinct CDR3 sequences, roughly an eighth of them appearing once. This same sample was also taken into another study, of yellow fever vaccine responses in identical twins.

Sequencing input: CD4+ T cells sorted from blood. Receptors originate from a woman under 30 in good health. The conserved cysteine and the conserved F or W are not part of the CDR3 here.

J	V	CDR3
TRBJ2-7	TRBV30	ACQGRPYEQY
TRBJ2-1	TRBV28	ASTYPLGQGDNEQF
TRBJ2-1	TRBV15	ATSRDGINYNEQF
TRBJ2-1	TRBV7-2	ASSLAGTSNEQF
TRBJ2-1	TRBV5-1	ASSLDKAYNEQF
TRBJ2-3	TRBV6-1	ASGSSGSATQY
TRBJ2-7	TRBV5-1	ASSLVVGAYEQY
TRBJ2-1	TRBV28	ASIGIGRGTHNEQF
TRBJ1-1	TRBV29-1	SVARNTEAF
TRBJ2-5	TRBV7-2	ASSFDRTSGSETQY
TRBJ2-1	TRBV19	ASSMTRTSGRDYNEQF
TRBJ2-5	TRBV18	ASSPQLGGSGDQETQY
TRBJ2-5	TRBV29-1	SVEDLGLAALLQETQY
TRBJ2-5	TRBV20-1	SAGELKTQY
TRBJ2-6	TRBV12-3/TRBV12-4	ASSLNLPGQADSGANVLT
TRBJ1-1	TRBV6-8	ASSYSNTEAF
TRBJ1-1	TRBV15	ATSRGVSLNTEAF
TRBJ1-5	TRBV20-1	SARELNQPQH
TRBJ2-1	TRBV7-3	ASSYGGNEQF
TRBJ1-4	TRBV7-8	ASSFSGTKNEKLF
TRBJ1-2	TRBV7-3	ASKPGGGLDYGYT
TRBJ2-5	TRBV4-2	ASSPAAGVETQY
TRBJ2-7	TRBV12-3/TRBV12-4	ASSPLWTGDYEQY
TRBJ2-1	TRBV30	AWSSSGPGDEQF
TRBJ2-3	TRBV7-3	ASSSTSTDTQY
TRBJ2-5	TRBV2	ASSGTGTRKETQY
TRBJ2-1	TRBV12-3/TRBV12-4	ASSLLMGQGGYNEQF
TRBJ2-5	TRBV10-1	ASSRPGLAGGPETQY
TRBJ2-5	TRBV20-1	SARAPGETQY
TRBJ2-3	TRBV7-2	ASSSGRSPDTQY
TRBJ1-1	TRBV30	AWREHMNTEAF
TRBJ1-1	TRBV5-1	ASRSTGDTEAF
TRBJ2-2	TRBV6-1	ASSTGPIGWGKSTGELF
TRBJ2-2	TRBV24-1	ATAGTANTGELF
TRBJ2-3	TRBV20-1	SARDPRGSDTDTQY
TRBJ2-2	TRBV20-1	SAPGGPGELF
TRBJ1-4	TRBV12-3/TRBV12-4	ASSSINEKLF
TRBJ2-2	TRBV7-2	ASSLYGTDLNTGELF
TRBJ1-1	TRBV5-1	ASTQGVNTEAF
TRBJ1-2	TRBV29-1	SVEVRVYGYT
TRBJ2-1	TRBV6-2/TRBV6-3	ASSYLAGVRNEQF
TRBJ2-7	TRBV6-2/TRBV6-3	ASSYSGWGISYEQY
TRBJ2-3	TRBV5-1	ASRRDSYGDTQY
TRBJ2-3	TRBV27	ASSLERAHTDTQY
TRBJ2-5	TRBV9	ASSLDAGLQETQY